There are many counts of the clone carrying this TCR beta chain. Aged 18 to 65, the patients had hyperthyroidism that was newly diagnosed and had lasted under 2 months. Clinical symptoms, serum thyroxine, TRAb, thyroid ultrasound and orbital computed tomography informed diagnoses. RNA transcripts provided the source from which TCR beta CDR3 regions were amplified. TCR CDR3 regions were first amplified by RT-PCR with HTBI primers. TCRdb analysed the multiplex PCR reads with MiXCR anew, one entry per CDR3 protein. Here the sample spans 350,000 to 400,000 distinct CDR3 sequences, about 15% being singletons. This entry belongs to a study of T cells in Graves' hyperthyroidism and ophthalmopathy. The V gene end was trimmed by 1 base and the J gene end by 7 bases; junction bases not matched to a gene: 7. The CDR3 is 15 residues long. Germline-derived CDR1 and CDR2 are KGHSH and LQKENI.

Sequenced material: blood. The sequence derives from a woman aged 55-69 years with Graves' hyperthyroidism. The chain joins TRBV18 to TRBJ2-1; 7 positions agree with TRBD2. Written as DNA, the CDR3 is TGTGCCAGCTCACCACAAGCGGGACCGCGAAATGAGCAGTTCTTC. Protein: CASSPQAGPRNEQFF. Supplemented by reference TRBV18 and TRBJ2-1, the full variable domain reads NAGVMQNPRHLVRRRGQEARLRCSPMKGHSHVYWYRQLPEEGLKFMVYLQKENIIDESGMPKERFSAEFPKEGPSILRIQQVVRGDSAAYFCASSPQAGPRNEQFFGPGTRLTVL.